This entry is about one T cell receptor beta chain. Its target is unknown. This specimen comes from a study of early T cells in non-severe SARS-CoV-2 infection. About the research overall: Chains stayed unpaired after sequencing of bulk RNA from unsorted whole blood.

Individual cDNA molecules each received unique molecular identifiers attached to them. TCRdb fed the 5' RACE reads into MiXCR, producing one record per CDR3 protein. The sample lists fewer than 95,000 distinct CDR3 sequences, 16% occurring once. Study-level findings and limits: CD4 and private specificities were missed by VDJdb matching, which favored anti-spike CD8 responses.

V lost 4 bases, J lost 8 bases, and 11 bases lay in between. The germline CDR1 and CDR2 sequences are DFQATT and SNEGSKA (reference sequence). This CDR3 region has 11 residues. The source material was whole blood, sampled at baseline. The chain links TRBV20-1 to TRBJ1-2; D not resolved. The clonotype was recovered from an adult who was a healthcare worker with PCR-confirmed SARS-CoV-2 infection or an uninfected control (not recorded which). CDR3 region: CSATDGRGYTF. The CDR3 bases are TGCAGTGCTACAGACGGGAGAGGCTACACCTTC.